Listed below are T cell receptor beta chains from one sample, sequenced in a study of early T cells in non-severe SARS-CoV-2 infection. MiXCR, applied by TCRdb to the 5' RACE reads, yields one record per CDR3 protein. The data contain 50,000 to 70,000 distinct CDR3 sequences, 5.5% to 7% of them singletons. Sequenced here: whole blood, sampled at baseline. The receptors come from an adult who was a healthcare worker with PCR-confirmed SARS-CoV-2 infection or an uninfected control (not recorded which). Each CDR3 is given with its conserved first and last residue. Fields, in order: V gene, clone size, CDR3 protein. Not all rows give a size; the values are once, few, many and, for expanded clones, a class.

TRBV12-3/TRBV12-4,many,CASSPPEGVSTDTQYF
TRBV20-1,many,CSASPGSNTEAFF
TRBV27,many,CASSFRQGANSPLHF
TRBV6-1,many,CASSENVGEPDTQYF
TRBV20-1,many,CSARDPGQGNEQFF
TRBV27,many,CASSSGRSYEQYF
TRBV28,many,CASSPSGRGYEQYF
TRBV7-8,NA,CASSPRPDSGELFF
TRBV4-1,few,CASSQRRLAGVQAYEQYF
TRBV7-9,many,CASSREGLSSGNTIYF
TRBV28,few,CASSSSGGTNEKLFF
TRBV12-3/TRBV12-4,NA,CASLLSGRNEQYF
TRBV30,many,CAWSGAESYNEQFF
TRBV24-1,few,CATSDFPTSGKYNEQFF
TRBV12-3/TRBV12-4,many,CASSPNEGVNTEAFF
TRBV19,few,CASSIVRLTSGRAFAKNIQYF
TRBV12-2,many,CASRLKAGTNTDTQYF
TRBV6-1,NA,CASSTGSGDLYEQYF
TRBV5-1,NA,CASSSGATGQDGYTF
TRBV2,many,CASSEREGDTQYF
TRBV20-1,many,CSARDILAATDTQYF
TRBV7-2,many,CASSLDGRDTYEQYF
TRBV6-2/TRBV6-3,many,CASSFDRYRSNQPQHF
TRBV13,many,CASSLTGTRYSPLHF
TRBV7-2,few,CASSWGNSNQPQHF
TRBV18,many,CASSRGTSGTDTQYF
TRBV7-6,many,CASSLVGGAETQYF
TRBV10-3,few,CATRQDLYEQYF
TRBV27,few,CASMSPSSGANVLTF
TRBV20-1,many,CSSRDRDRYGYTF
TRBV27,NA,CASSPLSGGVPRRGYTF
TRBV20-1,many,CSATTRDTQYF
TRBV29-1,many,CSVTRIMNTEAFF
TRBV15,NA,CATSSGTVYEQYF
TRBV7-2,few,CASSLEGLYGYTF
TRBV7-2,many,CASSSPGPRYEQYF
TRBV7-9,many,CASSLGRLSTIQYF
TRBV29-1,few,CSVGLAGAYEQYF
TRBV7-2,many,CASAKAGTYTYEQYF
TRBV2,NA,CASTKTGAGANVPTF
TRBV6-5,NA,CASRTSGVYNEQFF
TRBV20-1,few,CSAREPGINQPQHF
TRBV6-6,few,CASSPRGAYEQYF
TRBV27,NA,CASSLGGLAADEQYF
TRBV12-3/TRBV12-4,many,CASSPTGPNEQFF
TRBV9,NA,CASSFGGTSGSQNNEQFF
TRBV30,many,CAWSASDRGQPQHF